This T cell receptor beta chain was identified during a study of monozygotic twins with inflammatory bowel disease. Study observations and caveats: A reduction in TCRbeta diversity (inverse Simpson) was seen in IBD patients relative to healthy co-twins.

Unfractionated whole blood yielded total RNA, and T cells were not sorted. The CDR3 is 12 amino acids. In germline, CDR1 is SEHNR, CDR2 FQNEAQ (reference sequence). TCRdb reprocessed the 5' RACE reads and stores each CDR3 protein as one record, lacking DNA. The repertoire shows about 330,000 distinct CDR3 sequences; the top ten hold roughly 2%. A word on this clonotype: Its specificity is not known.

V gene TRBV7-9 combines with J gene TRBJ2-7; TCRdb's D gene call, TRBD1, goes unchecked for lack of DNA. Sequenced sample: blood. This clonotype was sampled from a human donor with ulcerative colitis or Crohn's disease, or a healthy co-twin of an affected twin (not recorded which). CDR3: CASAGTAYEQYF.